This T cell receptor beta chain was retrieved from a study of shared clonotypes between healthy human individuals (dated by TCRdb to 2020 to 2022). Turning to the overall study: The cohort comprised two women and a few men aged 18 to 49 years. For each donor, CD4 naive and CD4 memory were each run on three plates, CD8 naive on two plates, and CD8 memory on one plate. To estimate repertoire size and how much clonotypes are shared between individuals, the study performed deep sequencing of blood TCR repertoires from a few healthy adults. To increase sequencing depth and limit assay-specific biases, TCR repertoire library preparation and sequencing were carried out by different laboratories using diverse techniques. Leukapheresis yielded between about 0.85 and 10 billion PBMCs per donor.

What the research found in general, with its limitations: Naive subsets generally had larger estimated clonotype richness than memory subsets. Because the study included a small number of donors, the genetic and exposure-history diversity represented was limited. Higher generation probabilities were observed for clonotypes shared by all four sorted-subset donors than for non-shared clonotypes. Across several donors, about 5.2% of naive CD4, 3% to 3.5% of naive CD8, approximately 2.5% of memory CD4, and approximately 0.42% of memory CD8 clonotypes were shared. Pairwise subsampling led to the expectation that sequencing depth would affect the degree of clonotype sharing among donors. Sampling was restricted to blood, and TCR repertoires in tissues likely differ from the TCR repertoires found in blood. Incomplete sequencing was indicated by rarefaction of sorted-subset datasets, despite the large sequencing depth.

The donors were healthy, HIV-negative adults with no recently reported acute infections or vaccinations. All donors were Caucasian adults living in Nashville, Tennessee, USA. CD4+ T cells were enriched through magnetic negative selection, after which naive cells were positively selected on CD45RA and the remaining negative fraction served as the memory subset. Blood was obtained by leukapheresis, after which PBMCs were separated by Ficoll-Histopaque density gradient centrifugation and cryopreserved in liquid nitrogen vapor phase. Analytical flow cytometry was used to check the purity and quantity of each magnetically sorted T cell population. Genomic DNA was isolated from every sorted fraction and measured by UV absorbance on a Nanodrop 2000c. Using the deep immunoSEQ assay, TCR CDR3 regions were amplified from genomic DNA by multiplex PCR. Genomic DNA extracted from each cell subset was distributed evenly over all wells of several immunoSEQ 96-well plates, and each plate served as one replicate. For sorted subsets, each replicate PCR was loaded with roughly 0.2 ug genomic DNA, equivalent to roughly 30,000 T cell genomes. Purified libraries were quantified with a Qubit 3.0 fluorometer, sized on a Bioanalyzer 2100, and re-quantified with the KAPA Library Quantification kit. Every immunoSEQ 96-well plate was sequenced on a dedicated single-read 150-cycle Illumina NextSeq 550 flow cell. For the original study's pipeline: Because only junctional sequences without quality scores were contained in the immunoSEQ output, filtering matching that applied to full-length reads could not be performed. To assign V/J genes and CDR3, sequences were annotated against IMGT germline references using PyIR, a Python wrapper for IgBLAST v1.9. Reads with weak V/J assignments (E-value above 1e-6), missing CDR3, stop codons, out-of-frame junctions, or ambiguous translated residues were removed. A V3J clonotype was defined by an identical inferred V gene, J gene, and CDR3 amino acid sequence. Percentage overlap between repertoires was computed as shared unique clonotypes divided by the size of the smaller repertoire. Three approaches were used to assess repertoire richness: RTK rarefaction, the Chao1 estimator, and Recon v2.1 estimates of unobserved clonotypes. Generation probabilities were computed with OLGA for all TCRbeta clonotypes obtained by the gDNA method from a few donors. TCRdb mirrors the immuneACCESS table, restricted to in-frame sequences. Some clones are absent from its copies; in checked studies, under half trace to an unresolved V gene, and the reason for the others is unknown. Clone size and the V and J calls come from that table; the DNA yielded D and trimming. The sample records about 1.5 million clones, around 98% of which are singletons. The top ten clonotypes cover approximately 0.44% of the sample.

V ends up 2 bases short and J 3 bases short, with an unmatched junction base count of 2. Sequences MRHNA (CDR1) and SNTAGT (CDR2) are obtained from the germline V gene. The CDR3 starts with the cysteine, ends with the phenylalanine, and has 14 residues. Of all the DNA, just the CDR3 is kept, 42 bases in frame from base 1. Concerning this clone itself: This receptor's antigen is unknown. No quality values exist for individual bases; no much larger clone is one base distant.

The source of this sequence is a young man in good health. The sequencing input was naive CD4+ T cells sorted from blood. Reading the label with the study, this specimen's cell subset or site is: CD45RA+ positively selected. The receptor chain draws on TRBV6-4 and TRBJ2-7; 9 central bases correspond to TRBD2. The DNA sequence is TGTGCCAGCAGTGACCTAGCGGGAAGCTACGAGCAGTACTTC. Translated, it reads CASSDLAGSYEQYF.